One and the same sample provided the 9 T cell receptor beta chains below, sequenced in a study of blood T cells in healthy people across ages. A second about 7 to 11 cycle PCR used barcoded and J-beta primers. TCRdb recomputed calls from the 5' RACE reads with MiXCR, one row per CDR3 protein. The table shows 1.5 million to 1.9 million distinct CDR3 sequences, with roughly 43% occurring only once. Source material: blood. These receptors were obtained from a young woman in good health.

This clonotype turned up a few times. The J gene is TRBJ1-2, the V gene TRBV29-1, with D possibly matching TRBD1 (5 bases). Germline CDR1 and CDR2: SQVTM and ANQGSEA. The CDR3 has 13 amino acids. Trimming shortened V by 0 bases and J by 4 bases, and 9 bases separated the two germline ends. The CDR3 coding sequence is TGCAGCGTTGAAGATTGGGGCCTCTATGGCTACACCTTC. This encodes CSVEDWGLYGYTF.

The chain uses TRBV28 and TRBJ1-5; unclear D gene. The V gene lost 0 bases and the J gene lost 5 bases, with 14 bases spanning the gap. Germline V gene data show CDR1 as MDHEN and CDR2 as SYDVKM. The CDR3 consists of 16 residues. The CDR3 loop reads CASSLCPLGLDQPQHF. The DNA for the CDR3 is TGTGCCAGCAGTTTATGCCCCCTAGGGCTTGATCAGCCCCAGCATTTT.

A few counts support this clonotype. The chain combines TRBV20-1 with TRBJ2-7, with D maybe TRBD2 (6 bases). This CDR3 contains 11 residues. The germline CDR1 and CDR2 sequences are DFQATT and SNEGSKA (reference sequence). V was trimmed by 6 bases and J by 7 bases, leaving 13 bases between them. The DNA of the CDR3 is TGCAGTGCAGAGGGAGGAAGGGAGCAGTACTTC. It codes for CSAEGGREQYF.

With respect to this clonotype: The junction shows a germline mismatch at one end, possibly a read error. The chain employs TRBV12-3 or TRBV12-4 and TRBJ1-4; TRBD1 is a possible D gene (5 bases). The CDR3 runs to 14 residues. The CDR3 region has the DNA TGTGCCAGCAGTTCAACCGGGACGTCTGGAAAACGGTTTTTT. Residues: CASSSTGTSGKRFF.

J is TRBJ1-6 and V is TRBV20-1; possible D gene TRBD1, 5 bases. V was pared by 3 bases and J by 9 bases, with 12 bases between. Germline V gene data show CDR1 as DFQATT and CDR2 as SNEGSKA (reference sequence). The CDR3 has 13 residues. The CDR3 nucleotides are TGCAGTGCTAGTCGTGGGGACGGTTCACCCCTCCACTTT. As protein: CSASRGDGSPLHF.

The V and J genes are TRBV7-2 and TRBJ2-3, with 8 positions matching TRBD2. Germline V gene lookup returns CDR1 SGHTA and CDR2 FQGNSA. The CDR3 covers 14 residues. V was pared by 3 bases and J by 6 bases, with 5 bases of the junction left unmatched. CDR3 amino acids: CASSFSRGEDTQYF. The CDR3, as DNA: TGTGCCAGCAGCTTCTCGCGGGGGGAGGATACGCAGTATTTT.

CDR3 nucleotides: TGTGCCAGCAGTGCCCAGGGGTCGACTAATGAAAAACTGTTTTTT. It yields the protein CASSAQGSTNEKLFF. The V gene is TRBV6-5, the J gene TRBJ1-4; a possible D gene is TRBD1 (6 bases). There are 15 residues in the CDR3. Germline V gene data show CDR1 as MNHEY and CDR2 as SVGAGI. V lost 5 bases to trimming and J lost 2 bases, with 12 bases between them.

The gene calls are TRBV20-1 and TRBJ1-2; tentative D call: TRBD1 (6 bases). The CDR3 runs to 14 residues. The germline V gene has CDR1 DFQATT and CDR2 SNEGSKA (reference sequence). V shed 2 bases and J shed 4 bases, with 14 bases lying between them. The CDR3 bases are TGCAGTGCTAGATCGGCGGACAGTTCCTATGGCTACACCTTC. Translated: CSARSADSSYGYTF.

The chain couples TRBV7-8 to TRBJ2-1; D not certain. The DNA end lines up better with TRBJ2-7; the J call may be wrong. CDR3 length: 15 residues. Germline V CDR1 and CDR2: SGHVS, FQNEAQ. The CDR3 DNA follows: TGTGCCAGCAGCCTGGATCGGATCAACTACAATGAGCAGTACTTC. This sequence encodes CASSLDRINYNEQYF.